This record concerns one T cell receptor (beta chain) sequence. Germline CDR1 and CDR2: MNHEY and SMNVEV (reference sequence). V was shortened by 0 bases and J by 0 bases, with 9 bases between the two germline ends. This CDR3 spans 16 amino acids. This record comes from a study of control samples from healthy donors and cancer patients. The method was immunoSEQ multiplex PCR; TCRdb's version includes in-frame clones alone and lacks a portion of them. The sample records approximately 150,000 clones, 93% being singletons. The receptor's source is a man between 18 and 29 years old in good health. The rearrangement joins TRBV27 to TRBJ2-1, with D uncertain. Sequencing was done on a sample of blood. CDR3 in amino acids: CASSLSLPSSYNEQFF. Written as DNA, the CDR3 is TGTGCCAGCAGTTTATCGCTGCCTAGCTCCTACAATGAGCAGTTCTTC.